This note documents a single TCR beta chain sequence. Clones were sequenced by immunoSEQ multiplex PCR, and TCRdb holds only the in-frame ones, with some missing. The repertoire includes approximately 200,000 clones, roughly 89% of them detected once, and 2% to 2.5% sits in the top ten. Those who participated ranged in age from roughly 18 to 90 years and resided in around 22 US areas. There are 13 residues in the CDR3. Germline V gene sequence: CDR1 GTSNPN, CDR2 SVGIG (reference sequence). V dropped 0 bases and J dropped 5 bases, with 11 bases sitting between them. The data derive from a study of blood T cell repertoires in COVID-19. Study details: Sample material is recorded as cDNA or gDNA derived from T cells, B-cell-depleted T cells, or PBMCs.

The sequenced sample was PBMCs or T cells enriched from blood (not recorded which). This chain joins TRBV30 and TRBJ2-7; possible D gene TRBD2, 5 bases. This sequence was found in a woman aged 40 to 49 with acute COVID-19. The CDR3 reads CAWSVRTGNEQYF. CDR3 bases: TGTGCCTGGAGTGTACGAACGGGGAACGAGCAGTACTTC.